One and the same sample provided the 29 T cell receptor beta chains below, sequenced in a study of CXCR3-negative and CXCR3-positive naive CD8 T cells. All TRB cDNA libraries came from 5' RACE performed with UMI labels. From the 5' RACE reads, TCRdb lists one entry per CDR3 protein and no DNA. This sample contains 90,000 to 100,000 distinct CDR3 sequences. Whole-study findings and limits: More hydrophobic TRB CDR3s occurred in CXCR3-positive than in CXCR3-negative naive cells.

What these receptors recognize is not known. What was sequenced was naive CXCR3+ CD8+ T cells from blood. Specified subset: CD45RO-CCR7+CD27+CD95- naive CD8+ T cells expressing CXCR3 (TNR3+). The receptor source for this set is a human donor in good health. Some clones in this sample may be carry-over from other donors' samples.

V gene TRBV12-3 or TRBV12-4 combines with J gene TRBJ2-2; TCRdb's D call of TRBD1 is untestable without DNA. This CDR3 has 15 amino acids. CDR3 protein: CASSPSGGAVGELFF.

V gene TRBV29-1 combines with J gene TRBJ2-1. This CDR3 has 12 amino acids. The V gene's germline CDR1 is SQVTM and CDR2 ANQGSEA. CDR3 amino acids: CSVDNGYNEQFF.

The V call is TRBV3-1, the J call TRBJ2-7; TCRdb calls TRBD2, which cannot be checked without DNA. The CDR3 is 15 residues long. Germline assignment: CDR1 LGHDT and CDR2 YNNKEL (reference sequence). CDR3 protein: CASSQHTSGADEQYF.

The chain combines TRBV5-4 with TRBJ2-1; the D call of TRBD2 rests on TCRdb alone, since no DNA is present to check it. Germline CDR1 and CDR2: SGHNT and YYREEE (reference sequence). The CDR3 is 15 amino acids. CDR3 amino acids: CASSLVAGDSMSSIF.

The V call is TRBV11-2, the J call TRBJ2-7; the TCRdb call, TRBD2, lacks DNA for checking. The germline V gene encodes CDR1 SGHAT and CDR2 FQNNGV. The CDR3 is 17 residues long. CDR3 loop: CASSLRAVEYPKDEQYF.

This rearrangement joins TRBV7-9 to TRBJ2-4; TCRdb indicates TRBD1, and absent DNA this call remains unverified. CDR3 length: 14 residues. Germline loops: CDR1 SEHNR, CDR2 FQNEAQ (reference sequence). The CDR3: CASSSSGDLNIQYF.

The chain recombines TRBV29-1 with TRBJ2-5; the D gene TCRdb calls, TRBD1, cannot be checked with no DNA. In germline, CDR1 is SQVTM, CDR2 ANQGSEA. This CDR3 spans 13 amino acids. The CDR3 reads CSAPDRQQETQYF.

This rearrangement joins TRBV7-8 to TRBJ2-7; TCRdb names TRBD1, which stays unverified in the absence of DNA. The germline gives CDR1 SGHVS, CDR2 FQNEAQ. The CDR3 has 15 residues. Here the CDR3 reads CASRLKQGSSYEQYF. The whole variable domain, remainder taken from reference TRBV7-8 and TRBJ2-7, is GAGVSQSPRYKVAKRGQDVALRCDPISGHVSLFWYQQALGQGPEFLTYFQNEAQLDKSGLPSDRFFAERPEGSVSTLKIQRTQQEDSAVYLCASRLKQGSSYEQYFGPGTRLTVT.

The chain combines TRBV23-1 with TRBJ2-3; the D call of TRBD2 rests on TCRdb alone, since no DNA is present to check it. TRBV23-1 is sorted into the ORF group, with uncertain function. The CDR3 is 16 residues long. CDR3 sequence reads: CASGMSGRAVTDTQYF.

The J gene is TRBJ2-2, the V gene TRBV19. The CDR3 totals 11 residues. Germline V gene sequence: CDR1 LNHDA, CDR2 SQIVND (reference sequence). The CDR3 protein is CASLATGELFF.

The chain couples TRBV25-1 to TRBJ2-5. CDR1 is MGHDK, CDR2 SYGVNS, per germline. The CDR3 is made up of 15 amino acids. This chain's CDR3 is CASSEMDGRQEAQYF.

The chain recombines TRBV7-6 with TRBJ2-3; the D gene TCRdb calls, TRBD1, cannot be checked with no DNA. The CDR3 sequence is 16 residues long. CDR1 is SGHVS and CDR2 is FNYEAQ in the germline V gene. The CDR3 spells CASSLDVAPLSDTQYF.

The V and J genes are TRBV4-2 and TRBJ2-7; TCRdb indicates TRBD1, and absent DNA this call remains unverified. CDR1 and CDR2 (germline): LGHNA, YNFKEQ. This CDR3 spans 12 amino acids. This chain's CDR3 is CASSQTGYEQYF.

The genes are TRBV28 and TRBJ2-2; TCRdb's assignment of TRBD1 cannot be checked, as there is no DNA. This CDR3 comprises 14 residues. Germline V gene sequence: CDR1 MDHEN, CDR2 SYDVKM. CDR3 sequence reads: CATAGTGNPGELFF.

V gene TRBV29-1 combines with J gene TRBJ1-4. Germline V gene lookup returns CDR1 SQVTM and CDR2 ANQGSEA. This CDR3 has 13 amino acids. The CDR3 loop reads CSVEPTTNEKLFF.

The chain is built from TRBV20-1 and TRBJ2-7; without DNA, the TCRdb call of TRBD2 cannot be checked. The CDR3 is 13 amino acids. Germline CDR1 and CDR2: DFQATT and SNEGSKA (reference sequence). Here the CDR3 reads CSATGTSSYEQYF.

The genes are TRBV12-3 or TRBV12-4 and TRBJ1-1. This CDR3 spans 16 amino acids. The CDR3 sequence: CASSLGSPGGWTEAFF.

CDR3: CASSSRGGQELNGYTF. The chain links TRBV5-1 to TRBJ1-2; TCRdb outputs TRBD1, but without DNA this stays unchecked. This CDR3 has 16 residues. Germline loops: CDR1 SGHRS, CDR2 YFSETQ.

The V and J genes are TRBV12-5 and TRBJ1-5; TCRdb indicates TRBD1, and absent DNA this call remains unverified. The CDR3 is made up of 16 amino acids. Per the germline V gene, CDR1 is LGHNT and CDR2 is FRNRAP. CDR3 region: CASAPLRDRYNQPQHF.

The chain is built from TRBV7-2 and TRBJ2-7; the TCRdb D gene call, TRBD1, has no DNA to confirm it. Per the germline V gene, CDR1 is SGHTA and CDR2 is FQGNSA. The CDR3 is made up of 14 amino acids. The CDR3 here is CASSPPGQGYEQYF. Based on the CDR3 plus reference TRBV7-2 and TRBJ2-7, the full variable domain is GAGVSQSPSNKVTEKGKDVELRCDPISGHTALYWYRQSLGQGLEFLIYFQGNSAPDKSGLPSDRFSAERTGGSVSTLTIQRTQQEDSAVYLCASSPPGQGYEQYFGPGTRLTVT.

This chain joins TRBV6-1 and TRBJ2-7. Germline assignment: CDR1 MNHNS and CDR2 SASEGT. The CDR3 sequence is 13 residues long. The CDR3 loop reads CASSNRESYEQYF.

The V gene is TRBV6-4, the J gene TRBJ2-3. CDR3 length equals 16 residues. CDR1 and CDR2 from the germline V gene are MRHNA and SNTAGT. This chain's CDR3 is CASSPLLGLASDTQYF.

This CDR3 reads CASSQGQGEAYEQYF. The chain recombines TRBV4-3 with TRBJ2-7; there is no DNA to check the TCRdb D call of TRBD1. This CDR3 is 15 amino acids long. Looked up from germline, CDR1 is LGHNA and CDR2 is YSLEER.

This chain connects TRBV20-1 to TRBJ2-7; TCRdb proposes TRBD1, but this gene call is untestable without DNA. Germline CDR1 is DFQATT and CDR2 is SNEGSKA (reference sequence). This CDR3 is 15 amino acids long. The CDR3 here is CSARDRDRGFYEQYF.

This chain joins TRBV7-6 and TRBJ2-7; TCRdb's assignment of TRBD1 cannot be checked, as there is no DNA. CDR1 is SGHVS and CDR2 is FNYEAQ in the germline V gene. CDR3 size: 15 residues. This chain's CDR3 is CASSLSPGSAYEQYF.

The J gene is TRBJ2-5, the V gene TRBV7-2; TCRdb's D call, TRBD1, is unchecked because there is no DNA. This CDR3 is built from 15 residues. CDR1 is SGHTA, CDR2 FQGNSA, per germline. This CDR3 reads CASSGGDFPGETQYF.

The J gene is TRBJ2-7, the V gene TRBV27; the D call of TRBD1 rests on TCRdb alone, since no DNA is present to check it. The CDR3 totals 15 residues. Germline CDR1 and CDR2: MNHEY and SMNVEV (reference sequence). The CDR3 reads CASSFALTGGYEQYF.

This chain connects TRBV27 to TRBJ2-3; TCRdb designates TRBD2, a call that cannot be tested without DNA. Germline lookup yields CDR1 MNHEY and CDR2 SMNVEV (reference sequence). CDR3 length equals 16 residues. This CDR3 reads CASSLGPRTSTDTQYF.

The chain links TRBV4-3 to TRBJ2-7. This CDR3 spans 14 amino acids. CDR1 LGHNA and CDR2 YSLEER come from the germline V gene. The CDR3 sequence is CASSQDGSLYEQYF.